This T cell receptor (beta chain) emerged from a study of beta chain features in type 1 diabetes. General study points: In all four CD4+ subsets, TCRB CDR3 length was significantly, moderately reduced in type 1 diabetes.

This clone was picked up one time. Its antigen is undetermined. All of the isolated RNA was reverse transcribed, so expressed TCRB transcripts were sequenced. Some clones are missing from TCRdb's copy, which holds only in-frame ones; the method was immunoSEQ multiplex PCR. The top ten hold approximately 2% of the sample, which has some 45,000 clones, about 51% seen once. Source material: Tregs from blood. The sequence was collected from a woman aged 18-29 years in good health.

This CDR3 reads CASSGGQGTQYEQYF. CDR3 bases: TGTGCCAGCAGTGGAGGGCAGGGGACACAGTACGAGCAGTACTTC. The V gene is TRBV6-1, the J gene TRBJ2-7; TRBD1 might be the D (6 bases). Trimming shortened V by 4 bases and J by 4 bases, and 17 bases separated the two germline ends. Per germline, CDR1 MNHNS and CDR2 SASEGT. The CDR3 runs to 15 residues.